A selection of T cell receptor beta chains follows, all from one sample in a study of OX40 agonist ivuxolimab in advanced cancers. Using immunoSEQ multiplex PCR, the repertoire was profiled, and TCRdb retains in-frame clones only, with some absent. The sample comprises 80,000 to 100,000 clones, roughly 89% of which are singletons, and over 0.4% rests with the top ten. This sample comprised CD4+ or CD8+ T cells sorted from blood, obtained in a trial of the OX40 agonist ivuxolimab. These receptors originate from an adult with an advanced solid tumor such as melanoma, head and neck, liver or kidney cancer. CDR3s include the opening cysteine and the closing phenylalanine or tryptophan. The order of the fields is J gene, clone size, V gene, D gene, CDR3 DNA, CDR3 protein. D genes are given only for firm matches. A clone size is listed for some rows: how often the clone was seen (once, few, many), or a class if it is expanded.

>TRBJ1-1|-|TRBV20-1|-
TGCAGTGCTGGCTCTGGCACTGAAGCTTTCTTT
CSAGSGTEAFF
>TRBJ2-1|-|TRBV5-1|TRBD1
TGCGCCAGCAGCAGGCCCGGGACAGGGACAAACAATGAGCAGTTCTTC
CASSRPGTGTNNEQFF
>TRBJ1-5|-|TRBV6-1|-
TGTGCCAGCAGTGTCCTGTGGGGGCAGCCCCAGCATTTT
CASSVLWGQPQHF
>TRBJ1-5|-|TRBV25-1|-
TGTGCCAGCAGTCACTCCATTTGGGGCCACAATCAGCCCCAGCATTTT
CASSHSIWGHNQPQHF
>TRBJ2-2|-|TRBV6-1|-
TGTGCCAGCAGTGCTACGGTGGGGGGCCCATGGGGCACCGGGGAGCTGTTTTTT
CASSATVGGPWGTGELFF
>TRBJ2-2|-|TRBV6-4|TRBD1
TGTGCCAGCAGTCCGGACAGGCGCACCGGGGAGCTGTTTTTT
CASSPDRRTGELFF
>TRBJ1-3|-|TRBV10-2|-
TGCGCCAGCAGCGGGAGTCTGAGCTCTGGAAACACCATATATTTT
CASSGSLSSGNTIYF
>TRBJ2-7|-|TRBV18|-
TGTGCCAGCTCACAAAGCTACGAGCAGTACTTC
CASSQSYEQYF
>TRBJ2-5|-|TRBV2|TRBD1
TGTGCCAGCCGGGACAGACAAGAGACCCAGTACTTC
CASRDRQETQYF
>TRBJ2-7|-|TRBV6-5|TRBD1
TGTGCCAGCAGTTACGATAGGACAGGGACCTACGAGCAGTACTTC
CASSYDRTGTYEQYF
>TRBJ2-1|-|TRBV29-1|-
TGCAGCGTCGGGAGACAGTCGCTCTCCTACAATGAGCAGTTCTTC
CSVGRQSLSYNEQFF
>TRBJ2-7|-|TRBV10-1|-
TGCGCCATTGTGGGGGGCCAATTCTCCTACGAGCAGTACTTC
CAIVGGQFSYEQYF
>TRBJ2-3|-|TRBV5-1|-
TGCGCCAGCAGCTTGGCGGGGGAGGATACGCAGTATTTT
CASSLAGEDTQYF
>TRBJ2-7|-|TRBV2|TRBD1
TGTGCCAGCAGCTTGGACAGGCCGCCGTACGAGCAGTACTTC
CASSLDRPPYEQYF
>TRBJ1-3|-|TRBV2|-
TGTGCCAGCAGGGGGTCCTCTGGAAACACCATATATTTT
CASRGSSGNTIYF
>TRBJ1-1|-|TRBV7-2|-
TGTGCCAGCAGCTTAGAGGCGGCGGATGAAGCTTTCTTT
CASSLEAADEAFF
>TRBJ1-2|once|TRBV5-6|-
TGTGCCAGCAGCCCGAGGTGGGTCTATGGCTACACCTTC
CASSPRWVYGYTF
>TRBJ2-3|-|TRBV7-6|TRBD1
TGTGCCAGCAGCTTAGCCCCGGGACAGGTAGAGCTCGGCTATTTT
CASSLAPGQVELGYF
>TRBJ2-7|-|TRBV5-5|-
TGTGCCAGCAGCGGCAACAGGGCCTTCTACGAGCAGTACTTC
CASSGNRAFYEQYF
>TRBJ2-2|-|TRBV19|-
TGTGCCAGTATGCGGGGCGTGGGAGTCACCGGGGAGCTGTTTTTT
CASMRGVGVTGELFF
>TRBJ2-5|-|TRBV5-1|-
TGCGCCAGCAGAGACCATCCGAGTGTAGAGACCCAGTACTTC
CASRDHPSVETQYF
>TRBJ1-1|-|TRBV5-1|-
TGCGCCAGCAGCTTAAGATCGACAGGAGACACTGAAGCTTTCTTT
CASSLRSTGDTEAFF
>TRBJ2-6|-|TRBV13|-
TGTGCCAGCAGCTTAGGGACGAAGTGGTCTGGGGCCAACGTCCTGACTTTC
CASSLGTKWSGANVLTF
>TRBJ2-2|once|TRBV5-1|-
TGCGCCAGCGGGCCCTACCCGGACGGGGAGCTGTTTTTT
CASGPYPDGELFF
>TRBJ1-2|-|TRBV7-2|-
TGTGCCAGCAGCTTTGACAGTTGGGGCTACACCTTC
CASSFDSWGYTF
>TRBJ2-7|once|TRBV7-2|-
TGTGCCAGCAGTCCGAGCACCGGAGGCTCCTACGAGCAGTACTTC
CASSPSTGGSYEQYF
>TRBJ1-2|-|TRBV11-2|-
TGTGCCAGCAGCGGACGGCAGGGATGGGGCTACACCTTC
CASSGRQGWGYTF
>TRBJ1-1|-|TRBV5-4|-
TGTGCCAGCAGCGGAAATTTCAAGGGGAACACTGAAGCTTTCTTT
CASSGNFKGNTEAFF
>TRBJ2-7|-|TRBV7-2|-
TGTGCCAGCAGCCTGGAGTACGAGCAGTACTTC
CASSLEYEQYF
>TRBJ1-6|few|TRBV7-9|TRBD1
TGTGCCAGCAGCCCTACACAGGGGTATGGTTCACCCCTCCACTTT
CASSPTQGYGSPLHF
>TRBJ1-3|-|TRBV15|-
TGTGCCACCAGCAGAGCCCTAGTAGCCTCTGGAAACACCATATATTTT
CATSRALVASGNTIYF
>TRBJ2-3|-|TRBV9|-
TGTGCCAGCAGCGTTACAGGGAGCACAGATACGCAGTATTTT
CASSVTGSTDTQYF
>TRBJ1-6|-|TRBV7-9|-
TGTGCCAGCAGCTTTGGGGGGTATAATTCACCCCTCCACTTT
CASSFGGYNSPLHF
>TRBJ1-5|-|TRBV19|-
TGTGCCACGCGGATAAGCAATCAGCCCCAGCATTTT
CATRISNQPQHF
>TRBJ2-1|once|TRBV10-3|-
TGTGCCATCACCAAGACTAGTGGGGGAGATACTGAGCAGTTCTTC
CAITKTSGGDTEQFF
>TRBJ1-5|-|TRBV7-8|-
TGTGCCAGCAGCTTCCGCTTATACTCCCCAAGCAATCAGCCCCAGCATTTT
CASSFRLYSPSNQPQHF
>TRBJ1-2|few|TRBV11-2|-
TGTGCCAGCAGCTTGGGGGGCCAGTTCTTCGATGGCTACACCTTC
CASSLGGQFFDGYTF
>TRBJ1-4|-|TRBV28|-
TGTGCCAGCAGATCGGCGACCGACCATGAAAAACTGTTTTTT
CASRSATDHEKLFF
>TRBJ2-7|-|TRBV9|-
TGTGCCAGCAGCATCAGCGCCGCCGCCGGCACCTACGAGCAGTACTTC
CASSISAAAGTYEQYF
>TRBJ1-6|-|TRBV18|TRBD1
TGTGCCAGCTCACCATTCTCGGGACAGGATTATAATTCACCCCTCCACTTT
CASSPFSGQDYNSPLHF
>TRBJ2-1|-|TRBV18|-
TGTGCCAGCTCGGAACAACCCCCCCGAGGCAGGCCTGGGGATGAGCAGTTCTTC
CASSEQPPRGRPGDEQFF
>TRBJ1-4|-|TRBV18|TRBD1
TGTGCCAGCTCACCCTACAGGGGACACACTAATGAAAAACTGTTTTTT
CASSPYRGHTNEKLFF
>TRBJ2-6|-|TRBV18|-
TGTGCCAGCAACCGGCGGCTCTCTGGGGCCAACGTCCTGACTTTC
CASNRRLSGANVLTF
>TRBJ2-5|-|TRBV7-2|-
TGTGCCAGCAGCCCCCCCAGGGGAGAGACCCAGTACTTC
CASSPPRGETQYF
>TRBJ2-1|few|TRBV7-2|TRBD2
TGTGCCAGCAGCCCCACGCTAGCGGGGAATAATGAGCAGTTCTTC
CASSPTLAGNNEQFF
>TRBJ1-6|-|TRBV18|TRBD1
TGTGCCAGCTCACCTACGGGACAGGAACTAAACTTT
CASSPTGQELNF
>TRBJ2-7|-|TRBV5-1|-
TGCGCCAGCAGCTTGGTGCAGAGTAGTGGGGGCCGGGAGCAGTACTTC
CASSLVQSSGGREQYF
>TRBJ2-5|-|TRBV5-1|-
TGCGCCAGCAGCTTACTTGACCCCCGAGAGACCCAGTACTTC
CASSLLDPRETQYF